What follows are 14 T cell receptor beta chains derived from one specimen sequenced in a study of metastatic and nonmetastatic thyroid tumors. The entire patient cohort was treatment-naive prior to thyroid surgery. TCRdb re-processed the PCR reads through MiXCR. The sample consists of 11,000 to 15,000 clones, about an eighth of them appearing once. Sequenced material: blood. Source of these receptors: a female donor with papillary thyroid cancer or a benign thyroid nodule (not recorded which). Some clones in this sample may be carry-over from other donors' samples.

This clone is medium-sized (0.01 to 0.1%). The chain uses TRBV27 and TRBJ2-2, with a possible D match to TRBD1 (6 bases). This CDR3 has 14 residues. From germline, CDR1 is MNHEY and CDR2 SMNVEV (reference sequence). Trimming cost V 4 bases and J 5 bases, with 11 bases left between them. The CDR3 here is CASSWQGQTGELFF. Written as DNA, the CDR3 is TGTGCCAGCAGTTGGCAGGGGCAGACCGGGGAGCTGTTTTTT.

Many counts were recorded for this clone. The V and J genes are TRBV2 and TRBJ2-7; the D is unclear. V lost 6 bases to trimming and J lost 3 bases, with 9 bases between them. The CDR3 loop spans 12 amino acids. Germline V gene lookup returns CDR1 SNHLY and CDR2 FYNNEI. In nucleotides, the CDR3 is TGTGCCAGCAGCCAGCCCTTCTACGAGCAGTACTTC. This translates into CASSQPFYEQYF.

This clone was detected ten times or more. CDR3 region: CSASMRGNEKLFF. The CDR3 DNA reads as TGCAGTGCTAGTATGAGGGGGAATGAAAAACTGTTTTTT. The rearrangement joins TRBV20-1 to TRBJ1-4, with D perhaps TRBD1 (6 bases). This CDR3 has 13 residues. Germline V CDR1 and CDR2: DFQATT, SNEGSKA (reference sequence). Trimming pared 3 bases from V and 5 bases from J, leaving 10 bases between.

The CDR3: CASSPSLQTYEQYF. DNA of the CDR3: TGTGCCAGCAGCCCCTCCCTTCAAACCTACGAGCAGTACTTC. The V and J genes are TRBV11-3 and TRBJ2-7; D call uncertain. From germline, CDR1 is SGHNT and CDR2 YENEEA. This CDR3 spans 14 amino acids. Trimming removed 5 bases at V and 2 bases at J, with 13 bases between.

This rearrangement joins TRBV27 to TRBJ2-2; 10 bases line up with TRBD1. Per germline, CDR1 MNHEY and CDR2 SMNVEV (reference sequence). Losses at the gene ends were 5 bases for V and 9 bases for J; bases not matched to a gene: 12. CDR3 length equals 16 residues. The DNA for the CDR3 is TGTGCCAGCAGTGTCCAGACAGGGGGCGCAAGGAGGGAGCTGTTTTTT. It yields the protein CASSVQTGGARRELFF.

This clone is medium-sized by share. The CDR3 sequence is CASSSPPGLGYNEQFF. In nucleotides, the CDR3 is TGTGCCAGCAGTTCACCACCGGGACTAGGTTACAATGAGCAGTTCTTC. The chain couples TRBV28 to TRBJ2-1, with 8 positions matching TRBD2. The CDR3 has 16 residues. V trimming: 4 bases; J trimming: 4 bases; junction bases outside the gene matches: 9. The germline V gene encodes CDR1 MDHEN and CDR2 SYDVKM.

This clone was counted between two and nine times. The rearrangement joins TRBV12-3 or TRBV12-4 to TRBJ2-3; TRBD1 might be the D (6 bases). The V and J ends lost 6 bases and 1 base respectively, with 14 bases between them. CDR3 length: 15 residues. The CDR3 protein is CASRRWGLGTDTQYF. In DNA, the CDR3 is TGTGCCAGCAGGCGTTGGGGGCTAGGCACAGATACGCAGTATTTT.

This clone showed up many times. The V and J genes are TRBV11-1 and TRBJ2-2; 9 nucleotides line up with TRBD2. CDR3 length: 16 residues. CDR1 is SGHAT, CDR2 FQDESV, per germline (reference sequence). Germline trimming cut 3 bases from V and 4 bases from J; bases unmatched to any gene: 6. CDR3 in DNA: TGTGCCAGCAGCTTTTATAGCGGGGGATTCACCGGGGAGCTGTTTTTT. Translating gives CASSFYSGGFTGELFF.

The table lists this clone with many counts. The chain has TRBV5-6 and TRBJ1-2; possibly TRBD1 for D (5 bases). Trimming pared 1 base from V and 5 bases from J, leaving 12 bases between. CDR1 is SGHDT, CDR2 YYEEEE, per germline. The CDR3 runs to 14 residues. CDR3 region: CASSLNFKGYGYTF. CDR3 in DNA: TGTGCCAGCAGCTTGAATTTTAAGGGGTATGGCTACACCTTC.

This clone was seen repeatedly, ten times or more. This chain uses TRBV29-1 with TRBJ2-7; TRBD2 matches 8 bases. This CDR3 has 14 amino acids. The germline gives CDR1 SQVTM, CDR2 ANQGSEA. Trimming at V came to 4 bases and at J to 1 base, leaving 6 bases not matched to a gene. CDR3 sequence (DNA): TGCAGCGTTGGTAGCGGGGACGGTTCCTACGAGCAGTACTTC. It yields the protein CSVGSGDGSYEQYF.

Only a few counts were recorded for this clone. This chain connects TRBV6-2 or TRBV6-3 to TRBJ1-5; TRBD1 is a possible D gene (5 bases). The germline gives CDR1 MNHEY, CDR2 SVGEGT. The CDR3 runs 15 residues. Trimming pared 1 base from V and 7 bases from J, leaving 14 bases between. The CDR3: CASSYFRDGRQPQHF. CDR3 bases: TGTGCCAGCAGTTACTTTCGGGACGGTAGGCAGCCCCAGCATTTT.

In its sample, this clone was seen many times. The chain has TRBV12-3 or TRBV12-4 and TRBJ1-5; D might be TRBD1 (6 bases). This CDR3 is built from 13 residues. V lost 2 bases and J lost 5, with 7 bases in between. The CDR3 region is CASSLNRDQPQHF. DNA for the CDR3: TGTGCCAGCAGTTTAAACAGGGATCAGCCCCAGCATTTT.

V gene TRBV5-1 combines with J gene TRBJ1-1; D is undetermined. CDR1 is SGHRS, CDR2 YFSETQ, per germline. The CDR3 covers 13 residues. V was trimmed by 6 bases and J by 3 bases, leaving 12 bases between them. CDR3 amino acids: CASKGSLDTEAFF. The CDR3 nucleotides read TGCGCCAGCAAAGGGTCCCTTGACACTGAAGCTTTCTTT. The entire variable domain, with the rest obtained from reference TRBV5-1 and TRBJ1-1, is as follows: KAGVTQTPRYLIKTRGQQVTLSCSPISGHRSVSWYQQTPGQGLQFLFEYFSETQRNKGNFPGRFSGRQFSNSRSEMNVSTLELGDSALYLCASKGSLDTEAFFGQGTRLTVV.

This sequence joins TRBV12-3 or TRBV12-4 and TRBJ2-3; D is undetermined. Deletions cut 4 bases from V and 1 base from J, with 6 bases between. The CDR3 loop spans 13 amino acids. In nucleotides, the CDR3 is TGTGCCAGCAGTTCAACACGCACAGATACGCAGTATTTT. Translated: CASSSTRTDTQYF.